Given below is one T cell receptor (beta chain) in context. The target antigen is unknown. Here immunoSEQ multiplex PCR was the method, and the copy in TCRdb shows in-frame clones only, minus some. Among some 150,000 clones listed, 91% were seen once. The V end lost 9 bases, the J end lost 6 bases, and 20 bases lay between the germline ends. The CDR3 has 15 residues. In germline, CDR1 is LNHDA, CDR2 SQIVND (reference sequence). The sample comes from a study of T cell responses to AZD1222 COVID-19 vaccine. General study results and limits: Most donors were white British, females outnumbered males, and clonal diversity was possibly underestimated. Dominant CD4 TCR responses targeted spike regions 160-218 and 743-854.

This TCR was recovered from an adult in good health. The gene calls are TRBV19 and TRBJ2-2, with D perhaps assigned TRBD1 or TRBD2 (5 bases each). The material was peripheral blood, obtained on day 0 of AZD1222 vaccination. The CDR3 DNA follows: TGTGCCAGCACGCCAACAGGTTTGGGAGCCGGGGAGCTGTTTTTT. This codes for CASTPTGLGAGELFF.